These 8 T cell receptor beta chains came from one sample sequenced in a study of T cells in Graves' hyperthyroidism and ophthalmopathy (dated by TCRdb to the late 2010s). Library method: multiplex PCR. TCRdb records Illumina HiSeq 2000 as the sequencer. TCR beta CDR3 regions were amplified from RNA transcripts. The TCR CDR3 was subjected to a first round of RT-PCR using the HTBI primer set and the Qiagen OneStep RT-PCR kit. Using fastp trimming at Q25 and MiXCR clonotype assembly, TCRdb reanalyzed the public sequencing data and kept in-frame beta chains. Rows merge per CDR3 protein into single entries with the most common DNA and genes. Present in this sample are about 260,000 distinct CDR3 sequences, 25% to 30% of which were seen just once. Jointly, the top ten make up approximately 30% of the sample. The sequenced sample was blood. Receptors originate from a man aged 35 to 55 with Graves' hyperthyroidism that later progressed to Graves' ophthalmopathy.

In this sample, this clonotype turned up many times. The CDR3 DNA is TGCGCCAGCAGCACGGGACAGGTCGGGTATGGCTACACCTTC. Amino acid sequence: CASSTGQVGYGYTF. The chain couples TRBV5-1 to TRBJ1-2; the match to TRBD1 covers 8 bases. The CDR3 loop spans 14 amino acids. Germline V lookup: CDR1 SGHRS, CDR2 YFSETQ. J lost 5 bases, V lost 4 bases, and 7 bases had no gene match.

The J gene is TRBJ2-2, the V gene TRBV20-1; 8 bases line up with TRBD2. Germline V lookup: CDR1 DFQATT, CDR2 SNEGSKA (reference sequence). With 3 bases clipped from V and 4 bases from J, the junction kept 13 bases outside the gene matches. CDR3 size: 17 residues. The CDR3 loop is CSARQPGGTDGTGELFF. CDR3 DNA: TGCAGTGCTAGGCAGCCGGGAGGGACCGATGGCACCGGGGAGCTGTTTTTT.

The J gene is TRBJ2-7, the V gene TRBV3-1; no firm D call. Germline V gene sequence: CDR1 LGHDT, CDR2 YNNKEL (reference sequence). Trimming removed 0 bases from V and 6 bases from J, with 12 bases in between. The CDR3 runs 14 residues. CDR3 amino acids: CASSQDYAGGEQYF. The DNA of the CDR3 is TGTGCCAGCAGCCAAGATTATGCTGGCGGCGAGCAGTACTTC.

This clonotype has a count of ten or more. The rearrangement links TRBV7-9 to TRBJ1-6; tentative D call: TRBD1 (5 bases). Trimming left V 3 bases short and J 6 bases short, with 9 bases between. CDR3 size: 14 residues. Germline V gives CDR1 SEHNR, CDR2 FQNEAQ (reference sequence). CDR3 region: CASSFTGPNSPLHF. In DNA, the CDR3 is TGTGCCAGCAGCTTCACAGGACCTAATTCACCCCTCCACTTT.

In its sample, this clonotype was seen many times. The rearrangement links TRBV30 to TRBJ2-5; 9 bases align to TRBD1. Germline V gene data show CDR1 as GTSNPN and CDR2 as SVGIG (reference sequence). V was pared by 0 bases and J by 5 bases, with 10 bases of the junction left unmatched. The CDR3 length is 16 residues. CDR3 nucleotides: TGTGCCTGGAGTGTATCCCGGACAGGGGCAGGGGAGACCCAGTACTTC. Its protein product is CAWSVSRTGAGETQYF.

This chain links TRBV11-2 with TRBJ1-2; D gene uncertain. This CDR3 has 13 residues. The V gene lost 5 bases and the J gene lost 7 bases, with 14 bases spanning the gap. Germline V gene lookup returns CDR1 SGHAT and CDR2 FQNNGV. CDR3 sequence: CASSLGVGVGYTF. DNA for the CDR3: TGTGCCAGCAGCCTGGGTGTTGGGGTTGGCTACACCTTC.

This clonotype has a count of ten or more. The rearrangement uses TRBV9 and TRBJ2-2; 7 bases are a match to TRBD2. The CDR3 extends over 15 amino acids. The germline V gene encodes CDR1 SGDLS and CDR2 YYNGEE. Trimming took 0 bases from V and 6 from J; bases not matched to a gene: 5. In nucleotides, the CDR3 is TGTGCCAGCAGCGTAGGCGGGAGTCGATCCGGGGAGCTGTTTTTT. This gives the protein CASSVGGSRSGELFF.

This clonotype has at least ten counts. The gene calls are TRBV20-1 and TRBJ1-4, with a possible D match to TRBD1 (5 bases). Germline V gene lookup returns CDR1 DFQATT and CDR2 SNEGSKA (reference sequence). The V gene lost 2 bases and the J gene lost 7 bases, with 11 bases spanning the gap. The CDR3 is 13 amino acids. DNA for the CDR3: TGCAGTGCTAGATTCGGGGGAGGTGAAAAACTGTTTTTT. It is translated as CSARFGGGEKLFF.